This passage covers 19 T cell receptor beta chains from one sample sequenced in a study of post-analysis software for immune sequencing data. Their target antigens are unknown. Findings of the study overall: Patients used five TRBV segments, including TRBV5-6, TRBV5-1 and TRBV20-1, more often than controls.

Unique-molecular-identifier-tagged TCR beta cDNA libraries were used. TCRdb ran MiXCR on the PCR reads and lists one entry per CDR3 protein. The sample has around 400,000 distinct CDR3 sequences, roughly 38% seen once. The sample taken for sequencing was blood. The receptor source for this set is a girl aged 2 to 9 with multiple sclerosis.

V and J are TRBV12-3 or TRBV12-4 and TRBJ2-1, with 12 bases identical to TRBD1. The J segment lost 7 bases and the V segment lost 5 bases, leaving 6 bases of the junction unmatched. The CDR3 has 15 residues. Here the CDR3 reads CASSRAGQGANEQFF. The CDR3 bases are TGTGCCAGCAGTAGGGCGGGACAGGGGGCGAATGAGCAGTTCTTC.

About this clonotype itself: This may come from a read error, since a much larger clone is one base off. J is TRBJ2-7 and V is TRBV6-5, with D tentatively TRBD1 or TRBD2 (5 bases each). The end of the DNA aligns better with TRBJ2-5, so the J call may be wrong. The CDR3 covers 12 residues. Germline V gene data show CDR1 as MNHEY and CDR2 as SVGAGI. The DNA for the CDR3 is TGTGCCGGCAGAGGGGCGTCAGAGACCCAGTACTTC. Protein sequence: CAGRGASETQYF.

In its sample, this clonotype was seen a few times. V and J are TRBV10-3 and TRBJ2-7; D is uncertain. The germline gives CDR1 ENHRY, CDR2 SYGVKD. V gave up 0 bases and J gave up 2 bases, with 14 bases separating them. The CDR3 length is 16 residues. The CDR3 DNA follows: TGTGCCATCAGTGAGTCAGGCGCCCCTGGGCCCTACGAGCAGTACTTC. Protein: CAISESGAPGPYEQYF.

This clonotype was seen once. The V call is TRBV7-2, the J call TRBJ1-3; D is uncertain. The germline V gene encodes CDR1 SGHTA and CDR2 FQGNSA. This CDR3 contains 13 residues. V was shortened by 1 base and J by 0 bases, with 1 base between the two germline ends. The CDR3 DNA follows: TGTGCCAGCAGCTTAGTCTCTGGAAACACCATATATTTT. Its translation is CASSLVSGNTIYF.

The rearrangement links TRBV9 to TRBJ2-1; the D is unclear. This CDR3 is built from 16 residues. The V gene's germline CDR1 is SGDLS and CDR2 YYNGEE. The germline V and J ends were trimmed by 2 bases and 5 bases, with 17 bases remaining between them. The CDR3 sequence: CASSVFLEPNDNEQFF. The DNA for the CDR3 is TGTGCCAGCAGCGTCTTTCTTGAACCAAATGACAATGAGCAGTTCTTC.

The chain is built from TRBV6-2 or TRBV6-3 and TRBJ2-3, with 12 bases matching TRBD2. The CDR3 runs 20 residues. The germline V gene encodes CDR1 MNHEY and CDR2 SVGEGT. The V and J ends lost 2 bases and 6 bases, in that order; junction bases with no gene match: 18. Here the CDR3 reads CASSYDRVWTSGIGFDTQYF. The DNA for the CDR3 is TGTGCCAGCAGTTACGACAGGGTTTGGACTAGCGGGATAGGGTTCGATACGCAGTATTTT.

This sequence joins TRBV2 and TRBJ1-2; perhaps TRBD1 as D (6 bases). V lost 4 bases and J lost 8, with 17 bases in between. CDR3 length: 14 residues. CDR1 and CDR2 from the germline V gene are SNHLY and FYNNEI. CDR3 amino acids: CASSARAGEQGYTF. The CDR3 coding sequence is TGTGCCAGCAGTGCGAGGGCAGGGGAACAGGGCTACACCTTC.

This chain joins TRBV7-8 and TRBJ2-3; 8 bases are shared with TRBD1. V was clipped by 4 bases and J by 4 bases; unmatched bases: 10. CDR1 and CDR2 from the germline V gene are SGHVS and FQNEAQ. The CDR3 extends over 16 amino acids. The CDR3 reads CASSSPGGLEADTQYF. In DNA, the CDR3 is TGTGCCAGCAGCTCCCCAGGGGGCTTGGAGGCAGATACGCAGTATTTT.

This clonotype has ten or more counts. The chain employs TRBV2 and TRBJ2-5, with 8 bases fitting TRBD1. CDR3 length: 15 amino acids. CDR1 is SNHLY and CDR2 is FYNNEI in the germline V gene. The V gene end was trimmed by 7 bases and the J gene end by 1 base; junction bases not matched to a gene: 8. The CDR3 coding sequence is TGTGCCAGCAAAAAGTCCGGGACAGGCCAAGAGACCCAGTACTTC. It translates to CASKKSGTGQETQYF.

Concerning this clonotype: Just one base apart from a much larger clone, this may be a read error. The rearrangement uses TRBV4-1 and TRBJ2-1; no definite D call. From germline, CDR1 is MGHRA and CDR2 YSYEKL. The CDR3 runs to 15 residues. The CDR3 DNA is TGCGCCAGCAGCCAAGGGTCGGGCTCTTACAATAAGCAGTTCTTC. Translated, it gives CASSQGSGSYNKQFF.

V is TRBV27 and J is TRBJ2-4, with D possibly called TRBD1 or TRBD2 (6 bases each). Germline loops: CDR1 MNHEY, CDR2 SMNVEV (reference sequence). Trimming pared 4 bases from V and 8 bases from J, leaving 18 bases between. This CDR3 contains 15 residues. CDR3 coding DNA: TGTGCCAGCAGTTCCCGTAGGGGGGCTAGGGACATTCAGTACTTC. Translation gives CASSSRRGARDIQYF.

This chain links TRBV4-2 with TRBJ2-2; 13 bases fit TRBD2. This CDR3 has 16 residues. Trimming took 4 bases from V and 6 from J; bases not matched to a gene: 5. Germline assignment: CDR1 LGHNA and CDR2 YNFKEQ. This CDR3 reads CASSLRLAGGAGELFF. DNA of the CDR3: TGTGCCAGCAGCCTCCGACTAGCGGGGGGCGCCGGGGAGCTGTTTTTT.

This clonotype came up a few times. The genes are TRBV28 and TRBJ2-5, with TRBD2 matching over 7 bases. Germline trimming cut 5 bases from V and 2 bases from J; bases unmatched to any gene: 5. Germline assignment: CDR1 MDHEN and CDR2 SYDVKM. This CDR3 is built from 14 residues. Here the CDR3 DNA reads TGTGCCAGCAGTCCGTGGACTAGTCAAGAGACCCAGTACTTC. Its protein product is CASSPWTSQETQYF.

This clonotype was detected a few times. This sequence joins TRBV10-3 and TRBJ1-1, with D maybe TRBD1 (6 bases). From germline, CDR1 is ENHRY and CDR2 SYGVKD. The CDR3 extends over 15 amino acids. The V gene lost 2 bases and the J gene lost 6 bases, with 16 bases spanning the gap. Here the CDR3 reads CAISENVRGFAEAFF. The CDR3 nucleotides are TGTGCCATCAGTGAGAATGTCAGGGGCTTCGCTGAAGCTTTCTTT.

CDR3 protein: CASSLSFLPETKDTQYF. Written as DNA, the CDR3 is TGTGCCAGCAGCCTTTCATTCCTACCCGAGACTAAGGATACGCAGTATTTT. This chain links TRBV13 with TRBJ2-3; TRBD2 might be the D (5 bases). Trimming stripped 5 bases from V and 6 bases from J, with 24 bases between. There are 17 residues in the CDR3. Germline V CDR1 and CDR2: PRHDT, FYEKMQ (reference sequence).

This clonotype appeared a few times. The chain recombines TRBV7-2 with TRBJ1-4; D is undetermined. The germline V gene has CDR1 SGHTA and CDR2 FQGNSA. CDR3 length equals 18 residues. Trimming took off 1 base at V and 0 bases at J, with 15 bases between the two ends. The CDR3 region has the DNA TGTGCCAGCAGCTTAGTAGTCATTGGCGGTGCAACTAATGAAAAACTGTTTTTT. Protein: CASSLVVIGGATNEKLFF.

V and J are TRBV2 and TRBJ2-1; 8 nucleotides agree with TRBD2. Germline CDR1 SNHLY, CDR2 FYNNEI. The V and J ends lost 7 bases and 7 bases, in that order; junction bases with no gene match: 6. There are 13 residues in the CDR3. The CDR3 DNA follows: TGTGCCAGCAAGGGAGCGGGAGCTAATGAGCAGTTCTTC. It translates to CASKGAGANEQFF. Looking up the rest from reference TRBV2 and TRBJ2-1 gives the full variable domain: EPEVTQTPSHQVTQMGQEVILRCVPISNHLYFYWYRQILGQKVEFLVSFYNNEISEKSEIFDDQFSVERPDGSNFTLKIRSTKLEDSAMYFCASKGAGANEQFFGPGTRLTVL.

For this clonotype: The junction shows a germline mismatch at one end, possibly a read error. The chain has TRBV7-8 and TRBJ1-2; the match to TRBD1 covers 7 bases. Looked up from germline, CDR1 is SGHVS and CDR2 is FQNEAQ. The CDR3 loop spans 18 amino acids. The CDR3 DNA sequence: TGTGCCGGCAGCTTAGCGACGGGACAGCACCCAACTAACTATGGCTACACCTTC. Protein sequence: CAGSLATGQHPTNYGYTF.

This clonotype was seen more than once but under ten times. The chain combines TRBV6-6 with TRBJ2-4; tentative D call: TRBD2 (6 bases). The CDR3 is made up of 13 amino acids. The germline gives CDR1 MNHNY, CDR2 SVGAGI (reference sequence). V lost 4 bases and J 8 bases, leaving 12 bases between the germline ends. CDR3 DNA: TGTGCCAGCAGTTTTTCCAGGGAGGACATTCAGTACTTC. Residues: CASSFSREDIQYF.